These T cell receptor beta chains were read from a single sample in a study of Graves' ophthalmopathy and Graves' hyperthyroidism. From the multiplex PCR reads, TCRdb called clonotypes with MiXCR, one entry per CDR3 protein. The profile shows about 620,000 distinct CDR3 sequences, 20% to 25% of them singletons. The source material was peripheral blood. The origin of the receptors is a woman between 18 and 29 years old with stable Graves' hyperthyroidism. Some clones in this sample may be carry-over from other donors' samples. The CDR3 runs from the conserved cysteine through the conserved F or W. A D gene is named only where the DNA matches it firmly. Clone size appears in some rows only: once, few, many, or a class for an expanded clone.

abundance,d_gene,j_gene,v_gene,CDR3nt,CDR3aa
NA,NA,TRBJ2-5,TRBV2,TGTGCCAGCAGTCCCCTGGGACCGGGGCAAGAGACCCAGTACTTC,CASSPLGPGQETQYF
once,NA,TRBJ2-5,TRBV27,TGTGCCAGCAGTTTATCATTCCGGGAGACCCAGTACTTC,CASSLSFRETQYF
few,NA,TRBJ2-3,TRBV10-3,TGTGCCATCAGTGACAAGGGACACCAATTGACGCAGTATTTT,CAISDKGHQLTQYF
many,NA,TRBJ2-5,TRBV2,TGTGCCACACTACAGGGTAACCAAGAGACCCAGTACTTC,CATLQGNQETQYF
many,NA,TRBJ1-6,TRBV12-3/TRBV12-4,TGTGCCAGCAGTTTTGGCGGCGTGACTTCACCCCTCCACTTT,CASSFGGVTSPLHF
NA,NA,TRBJ2-7,TRBV6-5,TGTGCCAGCAGTTCTGGCTGGTCCTACGAGCAGTACTTC,CASSSGWSYEQYF
many,NA,TRBJ2-6,TRBV10-3,TGTGCCACCCGGGAGTCTCTCACTGGGGCCAACGTCCTGACTTTC,CATRESLTGANVLTF
many,TRBD1,TRBJ1-2,TRBV6-2/TRBV6-3,TGTGCCAGCAGTTCACTCAGGGACAGGGTTGGTGGCTACACCTTC,CASSSLRDRVGGYTF
many,NA,TRBJ2-5,TRBV28,TGTGCCAGCAGTTTCTTAACTAGCAGGAGCCAAGAGACCCAGTACTTC,CASSFLTSRSQETQYF
many,TRBD2,TRBJ2-7,TRBV20-1,TGCAGTGCTAGAGAAGGGACTAGGGGCTACGAGCAGTACTTC,CSAREGTRGYEQYF
many,NA,TRBJ2-7,TRBV7-8,TGTGCCAGCAGCTTAGAAGGGACACGCTCCTACGAGCAGTACTTC,CASSLEGTRSYEQYF
few,NA,TRBJ2-6,TRBV2,TGTTCCAGCAGTGGACACTCTGGGGCCAACGTCCTGACTTTC,CSSSGHSGANVLTF
many,NA,TRBJ2-2,TRBV12-3/TRBV12-4,TGTGCCAGCATACGGGGGAACGGGGAGCTGTTTTTT,CASIRGNGELFF
NA,TRBD1,TRBJ1-1,TRBV5-1,TGCGCCAGCACCCGGACAGGGGAGAGCGAGACTGAAGCTTTCTTT,CASTRTGESETEAFF
NA,NA,TRBJ1-2,TRBV29-1,TGCAGCGTTGTAAGCGGGGACGGCTACACCTTC,CSVVSGDGYTF
many,NA,TRBJ2-7,TRBV29-1,TGCAGCGTCGTCCACCGGACAGCCAGGCTTAGCAGCTCCTACGAGCAGTACTTC,CSVVHRTARLSSSYEQYF
many,NA,TRBJ2-7,TRBV12-3/TRBV12-4,TGTGCCAGCAGTTTAGCGCAGGGTCACTACGAGCAGTACTTC,CASSLAQGHYEQYF
NA,NA,TRBJ1-5,TRBV15,TGTGCCACCAGCAGAGGGGCGGCTAATCAGCCCCAGCATTTT,CATSRGAANQPQHF
NA,NA,TRBJ2-7,TRBV6-5,TGTGCCAGCAGTTACTCGTACAGCGAGGTCTACGAGCAGTACTTC,CASSYSYSEVYEQYF
many,NA,TRBJ1-3,TRBV7-2,TGTGCCAGCAGCTTACTCACGGAAGGCGCCGGCACCATATATTTT,CASSLLTEGAGTIYF
NA,TRBD1,TRBJ2-7,TRBV30,TGTGCCTACAGGGGACCCTACGAGCAGTACTTC,CAYRGPYEQYF
many,NA,TRBJ2-7,TRBV24-1,TGTGCCACAAGGGGGGGAGAGCGCTACGAGCAGTACTTC,CATRGGERYEQYF
NA,TRBD1,TRBJ2-7,TRBV3-1,TGTGCCAGCAGCCAAGTGGGACAGGGTTCCTACGAGCAGTACTTC,CASSQVGQGSYEQYF
NA,NA,TRBJ1-5,TRBV20-1,TGCAGTGCTAGAGGCTTGGCAGGGAATCAGCCCCAGCATTTT,CSARGLAGNQPQHF